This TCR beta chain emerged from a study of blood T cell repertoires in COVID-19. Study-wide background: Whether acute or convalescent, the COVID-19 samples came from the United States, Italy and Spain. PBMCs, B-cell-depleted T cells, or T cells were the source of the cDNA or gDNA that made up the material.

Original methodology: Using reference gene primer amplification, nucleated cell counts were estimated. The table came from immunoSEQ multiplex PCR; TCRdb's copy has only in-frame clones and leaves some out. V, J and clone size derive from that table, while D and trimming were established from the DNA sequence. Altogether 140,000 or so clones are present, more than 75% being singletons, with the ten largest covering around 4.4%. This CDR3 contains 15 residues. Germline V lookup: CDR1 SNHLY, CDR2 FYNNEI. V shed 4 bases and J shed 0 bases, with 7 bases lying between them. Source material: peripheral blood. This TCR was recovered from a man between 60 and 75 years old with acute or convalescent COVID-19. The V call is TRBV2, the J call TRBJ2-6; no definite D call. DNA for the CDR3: TGTGCCAGCAGTGCTGGCATCTCTGGGGCCAACGTCCTGACTTTC. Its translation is CASSAGISGANVLTF.